Listed below are T cell receptor beta chains from one sample, sequenced in a study of T cells in tumors after PD-1 blockade. The assay was immunoSEQ multiplex PCR, and TCRdb's table has in-frame clones only and misses some. The top ten clones hold about 14% of a sample with fewer than 3,000 clones, around two thirds of them seen once. The sample consisted of tumor tissue, taken after anti-PD-1 treatment. The receptors originated from a human donor with basal cell carcinoma. The conserved cysteine and the conserved F or W are not part of the CDR3 here. The order of the fields is CDR3 length, V gene, D gene, CDR3 protein. D genes are given only for firm matches.

16	TRBV2	TRBD2	ASTTSPPTSGGSYEQY
12	TRBV19	-	ASSVPSLNTEAF
13	TRBV5-1	TRBD1	ASSFRGQGNDGAF
11	TRBV12-3/TRBV12-4	-	ASSLAGRDTQY
13	TRBV24-1	TRBD1	ATSDPGQVIEKLF
12	TRBV30	-	AWSVVGWTYEQY
15	TRBV7-8	-	ASSPDRGALYTDTQY
15	TRBV9	TRBD1	ASSVVSQGAGANVLT
13	TRBV6-4	TRBD1	ASNKWTGSLYEQY
15	TRBV28	-	ASSLGDAFFPSYEQY
12	TRBV5-6	-	ASSLGQWQETQY
12	TRBV28	-	ASSPQGSRNTIY
11	TRBV2	-	ASGSESYNEQF
12	TRBV28	-	ASSFSGAKNIQY